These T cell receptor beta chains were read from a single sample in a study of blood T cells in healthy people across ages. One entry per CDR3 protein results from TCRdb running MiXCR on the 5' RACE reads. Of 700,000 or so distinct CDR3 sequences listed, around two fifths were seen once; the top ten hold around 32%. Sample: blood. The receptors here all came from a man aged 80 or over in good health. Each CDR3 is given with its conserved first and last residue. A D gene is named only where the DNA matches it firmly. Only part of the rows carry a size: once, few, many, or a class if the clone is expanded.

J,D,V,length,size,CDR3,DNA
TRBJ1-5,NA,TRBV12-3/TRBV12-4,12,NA,CASNRGDQPQHF,TGTGCCAGCAACCGCGGGGATCAGCCCCAGCATTTT
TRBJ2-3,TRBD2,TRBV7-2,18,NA,CASSLTTRGGRVTDTQYF,TGTGCCAGCAGCTTAACGACGCGGGGGGGCCGGGTAACAGATACGCAGTATTTT
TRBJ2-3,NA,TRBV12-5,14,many,CASGLVRSTDTQYF,TGTGCTAGTGGTTTGGTACGGAGCACAGATACGCAGTATTTT
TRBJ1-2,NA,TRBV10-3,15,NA,CAISESTAAWDGYTF,TGTGCCATCAGTGAGTCGACGGCAGCATGGGATGGCTACACCTTC
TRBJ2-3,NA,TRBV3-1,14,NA,CASSQVAGGDTQYF,TGTGCCAGCAGCCAAGTAGCCGGGGGAGATACGCAGTATTTT
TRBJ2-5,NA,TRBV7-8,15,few,CASSRRTGAIETQYF,TGTGCCAGCAGCCGACGCACGGGAGCCATAGAGACCCAGTACTTC
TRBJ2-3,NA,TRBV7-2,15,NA,CASSQGRLSTDTQYF,TGTGCCAGCAGTCAGGGGCGGCTTAGCACAGATACGCAGTATTTT
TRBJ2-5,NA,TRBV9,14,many,CASSVGDGEETQYF,TGTGCCAGCAGCGTAGGGGATGGGGAAGAGACCCAGTACTTC
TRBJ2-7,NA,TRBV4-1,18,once,CASSQDNWGRGSYNEQYF,TGCGCCAGCAGCCAAGATAATTGGGGGCGCGGGTCCTACAATGAGCAGTACTTC
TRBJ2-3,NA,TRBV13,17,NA,CASSGISREHSTDTQYF,TGTGCCAGCAGCGGGATTTCTAGGGAGCATAGCACAGATACGCAGTATTTT
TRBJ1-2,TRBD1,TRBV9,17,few,CASSVEGRGLSLFGYTF,TGTGCCAGCAGCGTAGAAGGCAGGGGGCTCTCTCTCTTCGGCTACACCTTC
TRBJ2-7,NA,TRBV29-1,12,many,CSVQPGDYEQYF,TGCAGCGTTCAACCGGGAGATTACGAGCAGTACTTC
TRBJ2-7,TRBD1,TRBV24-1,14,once,CATSGAGGVYEQYF,TGTGCCACCAGTGGGGCAGGGGGCGTGTACGAGCAGTACTTC
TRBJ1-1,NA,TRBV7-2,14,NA,CASSLGLATTEAFF,TGTGCCAGCAGCTTAGGTCTGGCGACCACTGAAGCTTTCTTT
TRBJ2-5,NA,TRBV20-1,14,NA,CSAPPGTHQETQYF,TGCAGTGCGCCCCCTGGGACCCACCAAGAGACCCAGTACTTC
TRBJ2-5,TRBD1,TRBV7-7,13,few,CASSIGTEETQYF,TGTGCCAGCAGCATCGGGACAGAAGAGACCCAGTACTTC
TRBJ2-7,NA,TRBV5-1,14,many,CASSLGQVVDEQYF,TGCGCCAGCAGCTTGGGGCAGGTGGTCGACGAGCAGTACTTC
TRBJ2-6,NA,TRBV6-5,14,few,CASSLGLGANVLTF,TGTGCCAGCAGCCTCGGTTTGGGGGCCAACGTCCTGACTTTC
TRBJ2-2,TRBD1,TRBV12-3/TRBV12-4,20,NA,CASSTPGTGVNWANTGELFF,TGTGCCAGCAGTACCCCCGGGACAGGGGTTAATTGGGCGAACACCGGGGAGCTGTTTTTT
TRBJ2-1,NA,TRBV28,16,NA,CASSSLVGGSYNEQFF,TGTGCCAGCAGTTCCCTAGTAGGCGGGTCTTACAATGAGCAGTTCTTC
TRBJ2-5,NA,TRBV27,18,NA,CASSLPEGLPRSYNEQYF,TGTGCCAGCAGTCTTCCCGAAGGGCTCCCGCGCTCCTACAATGAGCAGTACTTC
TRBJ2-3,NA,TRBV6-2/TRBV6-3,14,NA,CASSYRLSTDTQYF,TGTGCCAGCAGTTATCGTTTAAGCACAGATACGCAGTATTTT
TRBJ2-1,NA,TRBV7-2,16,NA,CASRESSGATDNEQFF,TGTGCCAGCAGAGAAAGTAGCGGCGCGACCGACAATGAGCAGTTCTTC
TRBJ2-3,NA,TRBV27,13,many,CASSWGAGDTQYF,TGTGCCAGCAGTTGGGGGGCGGGAGATACGCAGTATTTT
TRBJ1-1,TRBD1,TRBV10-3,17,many,CAISESAGQGRDTEAFF,TGTGCCATCAGTGAGTCTGCGGGACAGGGTAGGGACACTGAAGCTTTCTTT
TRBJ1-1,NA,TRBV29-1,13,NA,CSVAVEPNTEAFF,TGCAGCGTTGCCGTGGAACCGAACACTGAAGCTTTCTTT
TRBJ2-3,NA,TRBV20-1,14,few,CSARTGESTDTQYF,TGCAGTGCTAGAACTGGGGAAAGCACAGATACGCAGTATTTT
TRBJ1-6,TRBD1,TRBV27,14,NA,CASRAGQVNSPLHF,TGTGCCAGCAGGGCGGGACAGGTTAATTCACCCCTCCACTTT